A selection of T cell receptor beta chains follows, all from one sample in a study of cytomegalovirus exposure and HLA in healthy donors. Using immunoSEQ multiplex PCR, the repertoire was profiled, and TCRdb retains in-frame clones only, with some absent. This sample yields about 80,000 clones, of which over 75% are seen a single time; under 15% belongs to the top ten. The sequenced sample consisted of PBMCs. The receptors were gathered from a human donor in good health. CDR3s include the opening cysteine and the closing phenylalanine or tryptophan. D genes are given only for firm matches. For some rows the clone size is stated as once, few or many, or as a class when expanded; others skip it.

TGTGCCAGCAGCGCGGGACAGGGAAGCAATCAGCCCCAGCATTTT	CASSAGQGSNQPQHF	TRBD1	NA	TRBV9	TRBJ1-5
TGCGCCAGCATGCGGGGGTCCGGGGACACTGAAGCTTTCTTT	CASMRGSGDTEAFF	NA	NA	TRBV10-1	TRBJ1-1
TGTGCCAGCAGCTTGGAGTCGCGCTATGGCTACACCTTC	CASSLESRYGYTF	NA	NA	TRBV5-6	TRBJ1-2
TGTGCCAGTAGCCAAACCTGGGACAGCAACACTGAAGCTTTCTTT	CASSQTWDSNTEAFF	TRBD1	NA	TRBV19	TRBJ1-1
TGTGCCAGCAGCTATACAGGGGGCCCCGGAGAGACCCAGTACTTC	CASSYTGGPGETQYF	TRBD1	NA	TRBV7-9	TRBJ2-5
TGCGCCAGCGGGCGGGGGGGCCCGGGCGGGGAGCTGTTTTTT	CASGRGGPGGELFF	TRBD2	NA	TRBV10-2	TRBJ2-2
TGTGCCAGCAGCTTAGTGGGCGGGAGGGTGGCTTTCTTT	CASSLVGGRVAFF	NA	NA	TRBV11-2	TRBJ1-1
TGTGCCAGCAGACCCGAAGGGCGGGGCAGCAATCAGCCCCAGCATTTT	CASRPEGRGSNQPQHF	NA	NA	TRBV27	TRBJ1-5
TGTGCCAGCAGTCTCGGACAGGGGCTCCCCTACGAGCAGTACTTC	CASSLGQGLPYEQYF	TRBD1	NA	TRBV6-6	TRBJ2-7
TGTGCCAGCAGCCTGGACAGGGGTAGCTATGGCTACACCTTC	CASSLDRGSYGYTF	TRBD1	NA	TRBV6-5	TRBJ1-2
TGTGCCAGCACCTCGGGGGGAACCTACGAGCAGTACTTC	CASTSGGTYEQYF	TRBD2	NA	TRBV5-4	TRBJ2-7
TGTGCCAGCAGTTTTAGCGGGGGGGCTGAAACGCAGTATTTT	CASSFSGGAETQYF	TRBD2	NA	TRBV6-5	TRBJ2-3
TGTGCCTGGAGTGGAGGCAGGGGATACACTGAAGCTTTCTTT	CAWSGGRGYTEAFF	NA	once	TRBV30	TRBJ1-1
TGTGCCAGCAGTAACCGGACAGGGAGTAATTCACCCCTCAACTTT	CASSNRTGSNSPLNF	TRBD1	NA	TRBV7-8	TRBJ1-6
TGTGCCAGCAGTGAATGGAGGGGTGGTGAGCCCCAGCATTTT	CASSEWRGGEPQHF	NA	NA	TRBV2	TRBJ1-5
TGCGCCAGCAGCTTGGGGCGGGGGCGAGGGGATACGCAGTATTTT	CASSLGRGRGDTQYF	NA	NA	TRBV5-1	TRBJ2-3
TGTGCCAGCAGCGCCCCGAACAGGGATGGGAGCACTGAAGCTTTCTTT	CASSAPNRDGSTEAFF	NA	NA	TRBV9	TRBJ1-1
TGTGCCAGCTCACTCGGGACAGGAGATGAAAAACTGTTTTTT	CASSLGTGDEKLFF	TRBD1	few	TRBV18	TRBJ1-4
TGTGCCAGCAGATTGGACAGGGGAGTAACTGAAGCTTTCTTT	CASRLDRGVTEAFF	TRBD1	NA	TRBV7-8	TRBJ1-1
TGCGCCAGCAGCCAACCGGACAGGGGGCCTGAAAAACTGTTTTTT	CASSQPDRGPEKLFF	TRBD1	NA	TRBV4-1	TRBJ1-4
TGTGCCAGCAGCTTAGTGAGGAACACTGAAGCTTTCTTT	CASSLVRNTEAFF	NA	NA	TRBV7-6	TRBJ1-1
TGTGCCAGCAGTTTAGCGGGGGGCAACCAAGAGACCCAGTACTTC	CASSLAGGNQETQYF	TRBD2	NA	TRBV6-5	TRBJ2-5
TGTGCCAGCAGCAACCGGGACTCCTCTTTGAGCGATACGCAGTATTTT	CASSNRDSSLSDTQYF	NA	NA	TRBV9	TRBJ2-3
TGTGCCAGCAGCTTGGTCGGGGGCACAGATACGCAGTATTTT	CASSLVGGTDTQYF	NA	few	TRBV4-2	TRBJ2-3
TGTGCCAGCAGTGTAGTTGGAGCGGGGGGGAGAAGATACAATGAGCAGTTCTTC	CASSVVGAGGRRYNEQFF	TRBD2	NA	TRBV27	TRBJ2-1
TGTGCCAGCAGGCCAGGGGGCTTTGACACTGAAGCTTTCTTT	CASRPGGFDTEAFF	TRBD1	few	TRBV7-2	TRBJ1-1
TGTGCCAGCAGCGTAGGGGCAGGGAGGGGCTACACCTTC	CASSVGAGRGYTF	NA	NA	TRBV9	TRBJ1-2
TGTGCCAGCAGTTCTCCCGGACAGGGGCTCTACGAGCAGTACTTC	CASSSPGQGLYEQYF	TRBD1	NA	TRBV6-5	TRBJ2-7
TGTGCCTGGAGTGTATTAGTACAAGAGACCCAGTACTTC	CAWSVLVQETQYF	NA	NA	TRBV30	TRBJ2-5
TGTGCCAGCAGTTCGAGAACTCCTCCGAACACTGAAGCTTTCTTT	CASSSRTPPNTEAFF	NA	NA	TRBV27	TRBJ1-1
TGTGCCAGCAGTTACTCGCGGGACGTACCTTCACCCCTCCACTTT	CASSYSRDVPSPLHF	NA	NA	TRBV6-6	TRBJ1-6
TGTGCCAGCAGCCCCACGGGACTAGCCGAAGAGACCCAGTACTTC	CASSPTGLAEETQYF	TRBD2	NA	TRBV9	TRBJ2-5
TGCGCCAGCAGCTTGTTTCAGGGTCCCTACGAGCAGTACTTC	CASSLFQGPYEQYF	NA	once	TRBV5-1	TRBJ2-7
TGTGCCAGCAGCCAAGGACAGGGGTCCTACGAGCAGTACTTC	CASSQGQGSYEQYF	TRBD1	NA	TRBV13	TRBJ2-7
TGTGCCAGCAGCTTCGAGTGGGGGGGTGGTGAGCAGTTCTTC	CASSFEWGGGEQFF	TRBD2	once	TRBV7-2	TRBJ2-1
TGTGCCAGCAGCTTAGCGGTGGTAGAGGAAGGCTACACCTTC	CASSLAVVEEGYTF	NA	NA	TRBV7-9	TRBJ1-2
TGTGCCAGCATCCCCTCGGGGGTGAACACTGAAGCTTTCTTT	CASIPSGVNTEAFF	NA	NA	TRBV7-9	TRBJ1-1
TGTGCCAGCAGCTCAAACAGGGTGGGCACTGAAGCTTTCTTT	CASSSNRVGTEAFF	NA	NA	TRBV7-9	TRBJ1-1
TGTGCCAGCAGCTTAGGCGTGCGAGACACCATATATTTT	CASSLGVRDTIYF	NA	NA	TRBV7-2	TRBJ1-3
TGTGCCAGCAGCTTGAGGACACAGAACACTGAAGCTTTCTTT	CASSLRTQNTEAFF	NA	NA	TRBV5-6	TRBJ1-1
TGTGCCAGCAGCTTGGCCGATCAGCCCCAGCATTTT	CASSLADQPQHF	NA	NA	TRBV5-6	TRBJ1-5
TGTGCCAGCAGCGAAGGACAGATTCTCACAGATACGCAGTATTTT	CASSEGQILTDTQYF	NA	once	TRBV7-7	TRBJ2-3
TGTGCCAGCAGTTTTCGACAGGGGGCTTTCAATCAGCCCCAGCATTTT	CASSFRQGAFNQPQHF	TRBD1	once	TRBV28	TRBJ1-5
TGTGCCAGCAGCAGTGAGAGCACAAATGCGGACTTC	CASSSESTNADF	NA	NA	TRBV7-9	TRBJ2-5
TGTGCCAGCAGCCCCTGGTACGAGCAGTACTTC	CASSPWYEQYF	NA	NA	TRBV6-6	TRBJ2-7
TGCGCCAGCAGCCAATATACAGTAGGTCATGGAACAGATACGCAGTATTTT	CASSQYTVGHGTDTQYF	NA	NA	TRBV5-1	TRBJ2-3
TGTGCCAGCAGAACACAGGGATACACTGAAGCTTTCTTT	CASRTQGYTEAFF	NA	once	TRBV11-2	TRBJ1-1
TGTGCCAGCAGCCTCCTTACCCGGGGCGAGCAGTACTTC	CASSLLTRGEQYF	NA	NA	TRBV5-6	TRBJ2-7
TGTGCCAGCAGCACGGGTGGGGGGGGCATCGTTTTTGGCTACACCTTC	CASSTGGGGIVFGYTF	NA	NA	TRBV5-6	TRBJ1-2
TGTGCCAGCAGCCCCGCAGGGGGAACCCAGTACTTC	CASSPAGGTQYF	TRBD1	NA	TRBV7-2	TRBJ2-5